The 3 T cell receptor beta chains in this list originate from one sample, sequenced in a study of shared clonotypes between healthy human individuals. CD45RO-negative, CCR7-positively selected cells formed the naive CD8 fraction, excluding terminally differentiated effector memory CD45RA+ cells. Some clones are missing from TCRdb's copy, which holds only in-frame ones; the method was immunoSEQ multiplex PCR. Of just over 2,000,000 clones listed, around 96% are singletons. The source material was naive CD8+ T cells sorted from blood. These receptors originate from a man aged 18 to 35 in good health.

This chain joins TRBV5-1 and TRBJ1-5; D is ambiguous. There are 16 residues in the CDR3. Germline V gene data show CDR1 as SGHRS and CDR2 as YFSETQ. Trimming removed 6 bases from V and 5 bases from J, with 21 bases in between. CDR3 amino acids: CASIFSLTALDQPQHF. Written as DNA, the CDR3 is TGCGCCAGCATCTTTAGTCTGACGGCCCTCGATCAGCCCCAGCATTTT.

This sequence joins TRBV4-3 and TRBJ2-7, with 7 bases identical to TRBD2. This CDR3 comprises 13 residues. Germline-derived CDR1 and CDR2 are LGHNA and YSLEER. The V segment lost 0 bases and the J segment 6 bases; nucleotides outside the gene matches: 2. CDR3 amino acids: CASSQDGTTEQYF. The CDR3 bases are TGCGCCAGCAGCCAAGATGGGACTACCGAGCAGTACTTC.

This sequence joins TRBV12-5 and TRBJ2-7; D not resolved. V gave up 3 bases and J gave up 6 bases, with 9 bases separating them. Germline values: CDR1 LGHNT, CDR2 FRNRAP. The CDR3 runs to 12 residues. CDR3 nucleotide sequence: TGTGCTAGTGGTTTCCCCCCTGGCGAGCAGTACTTC. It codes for CASGFPPGEQYF.